This is a list of T cell receptor beta chains from one sample in a study of shared clonotypes between healthy human individuals. Assay: immunoSEQ multiplex PCR; the TCRdb copy retains only in-frame clones and omits some. The table records approximately 940,000 clones, more than 75% of them present only once. Sequences were obtained from memory CD4+ T cells sorted from blood. These receptors all come from a man younger than 30 in good health. Both conserved end residues are trimmed from each CDR3.

J | V | CDR3
TRBJ1-2 | TRBV4-1 | ASSPSQGTLYGYT
TRBJ1-1 | TRBV5-1 | ASSLGWVNTEAF
TRBJ1-1 | TRBV27 | ASRKTGYTEAF
TRBJ2-7 | TRBV6-5 | ASSYSRDAAYEQY
TRBJ2-7 | TRBV6-1 | ASSQGQGRDEQY
TRBJ1-1 | TRBV5-1 | ASGGTGDTEAF
TRBJ2-1 | TRBV25-1 | ASSEKERSGHEQF
TRBJ1-2 | TRBV28 | ATHLTPQGGSYGYT
TRBJ2-7 | TRBV30 | AWSGTLVSSYEQY
TRBJ1-2 | TRBV11-1 | ASSLRYGYT
TRBJ1-1 | TRBV5-1 | ASTHGLDTEAF
TRBJ2-3 | TRBV30 | AWSTSGGRLTDTQY
TRBJ1-4 | TRBV5-1 | ASSAGGPLKELF
TRBJ1-1 | TRBV10-3 | AIWGGVVGTEAF
TRBJ2-3 | TRBV4-3 | ASSQDDRETDTQY
TRBJ1-5 | TRBV12-5 | ASVGEWNQPQH
TRBJ1-6 | TRBV7-3 | ASSLNGGSPLH
TRBJ1-4 | TRBV5-6 | ASSLGTGRGTTNEKLF
TRBJ1-6 | TRBV4-3 | ASSQETQGQYNSPLH